The rows below give T cell receptor beta chains drawn from one sample of a study of immune cell composition in non-small cell lung cancer. Method: immunoSEQ multiplex PCR; TCRdb's copy keeps in-frame clones and lacks some. The sample shows roughly 2,500 clones, approximately 80% of them seen only once. The material sequenced was lung tumor tissue. All receptors derive from a human donor with non-small cell lung cancer. Each CDR3 is given with its conserved first and last residue. The D gene is left open where the match is weak. Size tells how often a clone was seen (once, few, many) or the class of an expanded clone, and some rows leave it out.

>TRBD1|TRBJ2-7|TRBV27|16|.
TGTGCCAGCAGTTCCCTGAAAGGGGGCGCCCCCTACGAGCAGTACTTC
CASSSLKGGAPYEQYF
>TRBD1|TRBJ1-5|TRBV19|15|few
TGTGCCAGTAATCCGACAGGGTGGGGGGATCAGCCCCAGCATTTT
CASNPTGWGDQPQHF
>.|TRBJ1-3|TRBV9|15|.
TGTGCCAGCAGCGTAGTAGGGGCAGCCGGAAACACCATATATTTT
CASSVVGAAGNTIYF
>.|TRBJ1-4|TRBV28|15|.
TGTGCCAGCAGTCCCCCGACAGGTCAGGGTGAAAAACTGTTTTTT
CASSPPTGQGEKLFF
>.|TRBJ1-1|TRBV11-2|14|.
TGTGCCAGCACCCGGGGGAGACAGATCACTGAAGCTTTCTTT
CASTRGRQITEAFF
>TRBD2|TRBJ2-1|TRBV5-5|15|.
TGTGCCAGCAGCTTATATACTAGCGGTTACAATGAGCAGTTCTTC
CASSLYTSGYNEQFF
>.|TRBJ2-4|TRBV5-1|13|.
TGCGCCAGCAGCTTGGCGGGACAAAGCATTCAGTACTTC
CASSLAGQSIQYF
>TRBD2|TRBJ2-7|TRBV9|15|few
TGTGCCAGCAGCGTAGGACTAGCGGGATCCTACGAGCAGTACTTC
CASSVGLAGSYEQYF
>TRBD2|TRBJ2-1|TRBV4-2|19|.
TGTGCCAGCAGCCAAGTTGTTTCGTTAAGCGGGAGTTTTAGAAATGAGCAGTTCTTC
CASSQVVSLSGSFRNEQFF
>.|TRBJ2-7|TRBV5-4|13|.
TGTGCCAGCAGCTTGGCTGGTCTACTCGAGCAGTACTTC
CASSLAGLLEQYF
>TRBD2|TRBJ2-1|TRBV9|14|.
TGTGCCAGCAGCTCGAGCTTAGCGGGCAATGAGCAGTTCTTC
CASSSSLAGNEQFF
>.|TRBJ2-5|TRBV19|13|.
TGTGCCAGTAGTCGGGGGTTGCAAGAGACCCAGTACTTC
CASSRGLQETQYF
>.|TRBJ2-7|TRBV29-1|11|.
TGCAGCGCAAGGACAGCCTACGAGCAGTACTTC
CSARTAYEQYF
>TRBD2|TRBJ2-7|TRBV7-2|15|.
TGTGCCAGCAGCTCAAAGGTACTAGCGGCCTACGAGCAGTACTTC
CASSSKVLAAYEQYF
>TRBD1|TRBJ2-3|TRBV19|16|.
TGTGCCAGTAGTCGGCGGACAGGGTTTGGCACAGATACGCAGTATTTT
CASSRRTGFGTDTQYF
>.|TRBJ2-3|TRBV19|13|.
TGTGCCAGTAGTCCAGGCAGCACAGATACGCAGTATTTT
CASSPGSTDTQYF
>.|TRBJ1-1|TRBV11-2|15|.
TGTGCCAGCAGCTTAGTGAGAGGGCTGAACACTGAAGCTTTCTTT
CASSLVRGLNTEAFF
>.|TRBJ2-2|TRBV5-1|15|once
TGCGCCAGCAGCATAGAGGGATCCCCCACCGGGGAGCTGTTTTTT
CASSIEGSPTGELFF
>TRBD1|TRBJ1-4|TRBV11-1|15|.
TGTGCCAGCAGCTTATACCCGGGACAGGGTGAAAAACTGTTTTTT
CASSLYPGQGEKLFF
>TRBD2|TRBJ2-1|TRBV4-3|17|.
TGCGCCAGCAGCCAAGATCAGGGCGGGAGGGCCAATGATGAGCAGTTCTTC
CASSQDQGGRANDEQFF
>TRBD1|TRBJ2-2|TRBV11-2|16|few
TGTGCCAGCAGCCTAGGGACAGGGGTACGGAGCGGGGAGCTGTTTTTT
CASSLGTGVRSGELFF
>TRBD2|TRBJ2-2|TRBV11-2|16|.
TGTGCCAGCAGCCTTCGGGCTAGCGGGTTCACCCGGGAGCTGTTTTTT
CASSLRASGFTRELFF
>.|TRBJ1-1|TRBV5-1|16|.
TGCGCCAGCAGCTTGGTTCCAGGGTCGGCAGGAACTGAAGCTTTCTTT
CASSLVPGSAGTEAFF
>.|TRBJ2-3|TRBV7-6|18|.
TGTGCCAGCAGCACCAGCCGGCGGAAGACCTCTTACACAGATACGCAGTATTTT
CASSTSRRKTSYTDTQYF
>TRBD2|TRBJ2-2|TRBV18|18|.
TGTGCCAGCTCACCAACGGGACTAGCGGGAGTTGAAACCGGGGAGCTGTTTTTT
CASSPTGLAGVETGELFF
>TRBD2|TRBJ2-2|TRBV7-2|14|.
TGTGCCACCAAGCCCGGGAGGAAGACCGGGGAGCTGTTTTTT
CATKPGRKTGELFF
>TRBD2|TRBJ2-1|TRBV7-3|16|.
TGTGCCAGCAGCTTAAGGGCGGCTAGCGGAAACAATGAGCAGTTCTTC
CASSLRAASGNNEQFF
>TRBD2|TRBJ2-7|TRBV7-9|14|.
TGTGCCAGCAGCGTATTAGCGGGAGTCGGCGAGCAGTACTTC
CASSVLAGVGEQYF
>.|TRBJ2-7|TRBV19|14|.
TGTGCCAGTAGTACACAGGGTCTCTCCTACGAGCAGTACTTC
CASSTQGLSYEQYF
>TRBD2|TRBJ2-1|TRBV5-3|14|few
TGTGCCAGAAGCTTGCCAGCGGGAGGGAATGAGCAGTTCTTC
CARSLPAGGNEQFF
>TRBD2|TRBJ2-7|TRBV7-3|14|few
TGTGCCAGCAGCTCTAGCGGGAGTTCGACCGAGCAGTACTTC
CASSSSGSSTEQYF
>TRBD2|TRBJ2-3|TRBV11-2|16|few
TGTGCCAGCAGCCCCCTAGCGGGAGGGCCGAGAGATACGCAGTATTTT
CASSPLAGGPRDTQYF
>TRBD1|TRBJ1-1|TRBV7-2|14|.
TGTGCCAGCAGCTCGGGACAGGGCCACACTGAAGCTTTCTTT
CASSSGQGHTEAFF
>TRBD1|TRBJ1-6|TRBV27|19|once
TGTGCCAGCAGTCCTACGAAAACGACAGGGGGCAACTATAATTCACCCCTCCACTTT
CASSPTKTTGGNYNSPLHF
>TRBD2|TRBJ2-7|TRBV29-1|17|.
TGCAGCGTTTTCTCCCCGGGGCTAGCGGGGTTGGCCTACGAGCAGTACTTC
CSVFSPGLAGLAYEQYF
>.|TRBJ2-3|TRBV5-1|16|.
TGCGCCAGCAGGTCCGGGGATGTTACTAGCACAGATACGCAGTATTTT
CASRSGDVTSTDTQYF
>TRBD2|TRBJ2-7|TRBV5-1|15|.
TGCGCCAGCAGCTTATCCGCTAGCGGGAGTTACGAGCAGTACTTC
CASSLSASGSYEQYF
>.|TRBJ2-7|TRBV29-1|11|.
TGCAGCGTTGCCGACTACTACGAGCAGTACTTC
CSVADYYEQYF
>TRBD1|TRBJ2-7|TRBV7-9|16|.
TGTGCCAGCAGCCTACAAATTGGGACAGGGGCTAACAAGCAGTACTTC
CASSLQIGTGANKQYF
>TRBD1|TRBJ2-2|TRBV7-9|16|.
TGTGCCAGCAGCTTGGGGACAGGTTTTTACACCGGGGAGCTGTTTTTT
CASSLGTGFYTGELFF
>.|TRBJ1-1|TRBV6-5|14|.
TGTGCCAGCAGGCTAACTCACGTCAACACTGAAGCTTTCTTT
CASRLTHVNTEAFF
>.|TRBJ2-2|TRBV2|13|once
TGTGCCAGCCAACTAGTAGGGTCCGGGGAGCTGTTTTTT
CASQLVGSGELFF
>.|TRBJ2-3|TRBV4-1|17|once
TGCGCCAGCCATCCCGGTGGGTTGCTCCGGGAGACAGATACGCAGTATTTT
CASHPGGLLRETDTQYF
>.|TRBJ2-1|TRBV7-7|14|few
TGTGCCAGCAGCTTAGCGCTAGGGGACAATGAGCAGTTCTTC
CASSLALGDNEQFF
>.|TRBJ2-7|TRBV7-2|16|once
TGTGCCAGCAGCTTAGGTTCCGGGGTGGCCTCCTACGAGCAGTACTTC
CASSLGSGVASYEQYF
>.|TRBJ2-5|TRBV2|14|.
TGTGCCAGCAGGATCCGGGAATTGCAAGAGACCCAGTACTTC
CASRIRELQETQYF